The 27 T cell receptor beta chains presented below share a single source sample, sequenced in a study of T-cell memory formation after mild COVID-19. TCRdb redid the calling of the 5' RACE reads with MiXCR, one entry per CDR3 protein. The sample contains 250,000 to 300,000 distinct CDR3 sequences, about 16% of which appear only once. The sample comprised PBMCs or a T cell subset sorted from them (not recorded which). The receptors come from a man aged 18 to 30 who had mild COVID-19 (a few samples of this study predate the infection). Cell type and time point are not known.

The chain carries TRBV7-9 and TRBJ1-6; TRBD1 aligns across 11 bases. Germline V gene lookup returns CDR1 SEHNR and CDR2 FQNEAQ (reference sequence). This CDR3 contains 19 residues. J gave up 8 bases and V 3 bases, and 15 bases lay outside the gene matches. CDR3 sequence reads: CASSFALGQGVWGDSPLHF. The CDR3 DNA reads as TGTGCCAGCAGCTTCGCTCTGGGACAGGGGGTCTGGGGCGATTCACCCCTCCACTTT.

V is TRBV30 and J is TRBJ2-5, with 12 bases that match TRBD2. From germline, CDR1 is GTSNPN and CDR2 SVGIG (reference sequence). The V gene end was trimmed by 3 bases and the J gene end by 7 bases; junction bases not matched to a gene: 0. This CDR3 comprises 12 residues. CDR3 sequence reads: CAWRLAGGTQYF. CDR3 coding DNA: TGTGCCTGGAGACTAGCGGGGGGGACCCAGTACTTC.

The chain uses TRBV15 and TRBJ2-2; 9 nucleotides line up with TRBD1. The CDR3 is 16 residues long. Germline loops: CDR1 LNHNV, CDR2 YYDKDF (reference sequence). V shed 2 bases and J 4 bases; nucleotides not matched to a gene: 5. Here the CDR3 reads CATSRPQGAPTGELFF. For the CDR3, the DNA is TGTGCCACCAGCAGACCACAGGGGGCGCCCACCGGGGAGCTGTTTTTT.

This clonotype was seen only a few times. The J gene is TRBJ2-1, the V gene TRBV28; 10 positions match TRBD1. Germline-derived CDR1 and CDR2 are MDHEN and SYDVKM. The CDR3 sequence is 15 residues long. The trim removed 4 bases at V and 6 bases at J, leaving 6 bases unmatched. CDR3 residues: CASSSRQGAANEQFF. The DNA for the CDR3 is TGTGCCAGCAGTTCCAGACAGGGGGCGGCCAATGAGCAGTTCTTC.

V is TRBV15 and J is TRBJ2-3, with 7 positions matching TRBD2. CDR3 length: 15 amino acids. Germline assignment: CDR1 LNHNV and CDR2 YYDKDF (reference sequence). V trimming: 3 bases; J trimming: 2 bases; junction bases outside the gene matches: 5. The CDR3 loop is CATSSSAGLTDTQYF. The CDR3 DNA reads TGTGCCACCAGCAGCTCAGCGGGGCTCACAGATACGCAGTATTTT.

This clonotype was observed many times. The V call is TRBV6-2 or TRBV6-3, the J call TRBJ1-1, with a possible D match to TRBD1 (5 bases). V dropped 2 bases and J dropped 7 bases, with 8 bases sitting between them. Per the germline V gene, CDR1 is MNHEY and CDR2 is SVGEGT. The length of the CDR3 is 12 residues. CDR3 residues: CASSYRGHEAFF. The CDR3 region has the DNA TGTGCCAGCAGTTACAGGGGTCATGAAGCTTTCTTT.

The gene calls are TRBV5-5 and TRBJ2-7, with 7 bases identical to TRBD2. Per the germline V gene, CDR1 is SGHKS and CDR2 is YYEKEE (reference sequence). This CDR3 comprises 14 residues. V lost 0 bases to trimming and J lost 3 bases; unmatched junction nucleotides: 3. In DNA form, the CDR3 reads TGTGCCAGCAGCTTGGATCCGGGAGGCTACGAGCAGTACGTC. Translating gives CASSLDPGGYEQYV.

CDR3 nucleotides: TGCAGTGCTAGAGATTCACAGCAAGAGACCCAGTACTTC. This sequence encodes CSARDSQQETQYF. V is TRBV20-1 and J is TRBJ2-5; no firm D call. This CDR3 region has 13 residues. Trimming shortened V by 0 bases and J by 2 bases, and 7 bases separated the two germline ends. Germline loops: CDR1 DFQATT, CDR2 SNEGSKA (reference sequence).

In DNA, the CDR3 is TGTGCCAGCAGAACCCCCATAGGCAGAGGGCGTGATTCGGACACTGAAGCTTTCTTT. Its protein is CASRTPIGRGRDSDTEAFF. V gene TRBV6-2 or TRBV6-3 combines with J gene TRBJ1-1, with D unclear. The CDR3 is 19 residues long. Germline V gene data show CDR1 as MNHEY and CDR2 as SVGEGT. The V end was cut by 6 bases, the J end by 3 bases, with 29 bases between.

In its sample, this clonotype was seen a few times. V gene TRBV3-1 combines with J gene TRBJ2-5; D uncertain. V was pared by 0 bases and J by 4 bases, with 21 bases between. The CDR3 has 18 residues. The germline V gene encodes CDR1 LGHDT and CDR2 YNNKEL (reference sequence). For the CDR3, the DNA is TGTGCCAGCAGCCAAGATCTATTAGGGCCCACCCCAGGAGAGACCCAGTACTTC. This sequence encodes CASSQDLLGPTPGETQYF.

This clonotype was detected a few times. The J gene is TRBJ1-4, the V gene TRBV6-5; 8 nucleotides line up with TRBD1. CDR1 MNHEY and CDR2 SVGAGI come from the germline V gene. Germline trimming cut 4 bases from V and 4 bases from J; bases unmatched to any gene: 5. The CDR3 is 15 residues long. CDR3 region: CASSFQGAVNEKLFF. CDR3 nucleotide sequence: TGTGCCAGCAGTTTCCAGGGGGCCGTTAATGAAAAACTGTTTTTT.

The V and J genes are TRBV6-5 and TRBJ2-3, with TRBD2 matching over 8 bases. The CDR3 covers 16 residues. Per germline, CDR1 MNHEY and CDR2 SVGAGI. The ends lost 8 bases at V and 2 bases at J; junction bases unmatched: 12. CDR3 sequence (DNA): TGTGCCAGCGGCTATACAGCGGGGGAGCTCACAGATACGCAGTATTTT. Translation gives CASGYTAGELTDTQYF.

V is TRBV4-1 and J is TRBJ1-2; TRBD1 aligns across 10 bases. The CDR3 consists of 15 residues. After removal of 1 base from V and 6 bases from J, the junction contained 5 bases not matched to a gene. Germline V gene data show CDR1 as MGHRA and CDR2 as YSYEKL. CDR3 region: CASSQGPGQGNGYTF. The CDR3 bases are TGCGCCAGCAGCCAAGGACCGGGACAGGGGAATGGCTACACCTTC.

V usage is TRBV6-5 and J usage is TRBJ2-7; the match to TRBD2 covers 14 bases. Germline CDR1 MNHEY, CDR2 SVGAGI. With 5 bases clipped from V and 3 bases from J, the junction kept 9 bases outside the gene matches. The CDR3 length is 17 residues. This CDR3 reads CASSQTSGGAKSYEQYV. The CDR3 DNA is TGTGCCAGCAGTCAGACTAGCGGGGGGGCTAAGAGCTACGAGCAGTACGTC.

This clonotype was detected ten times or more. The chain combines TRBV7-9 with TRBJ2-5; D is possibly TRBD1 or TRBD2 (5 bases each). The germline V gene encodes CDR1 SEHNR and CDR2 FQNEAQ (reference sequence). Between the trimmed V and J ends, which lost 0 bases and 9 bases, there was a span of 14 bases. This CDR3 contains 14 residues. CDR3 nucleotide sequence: TGTGCCAGCAGCTTAGCCACCGGGACCGGCCCCCAGTACTTC. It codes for CASSLATGTGPQYF.

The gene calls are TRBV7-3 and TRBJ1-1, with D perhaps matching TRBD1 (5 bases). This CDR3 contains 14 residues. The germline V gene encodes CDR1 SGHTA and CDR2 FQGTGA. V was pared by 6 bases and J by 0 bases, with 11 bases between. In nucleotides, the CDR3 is TGTGCCAGCAGAAAAGACAGCATGAACACTGAAGCTTTCTTT. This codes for CASRKDSMNTEAFF.

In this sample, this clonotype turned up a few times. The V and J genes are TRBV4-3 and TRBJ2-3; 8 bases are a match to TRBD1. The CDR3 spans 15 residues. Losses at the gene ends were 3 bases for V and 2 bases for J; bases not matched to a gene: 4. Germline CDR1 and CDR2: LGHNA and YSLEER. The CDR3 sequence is CASSQMTGATDTQYF. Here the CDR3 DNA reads TGCGCCAGCAGCCAGATGACAGGGGCCACAGATACGCAGTATTTT.

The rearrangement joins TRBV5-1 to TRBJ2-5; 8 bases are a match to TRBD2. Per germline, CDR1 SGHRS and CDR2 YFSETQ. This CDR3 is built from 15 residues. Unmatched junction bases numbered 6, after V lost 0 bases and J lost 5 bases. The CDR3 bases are TGCGCCAGCAGCTTGGGGGGACTAGTAGCGGAGACCCAGTACTTC. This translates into CASSLGGLVAETQYF.

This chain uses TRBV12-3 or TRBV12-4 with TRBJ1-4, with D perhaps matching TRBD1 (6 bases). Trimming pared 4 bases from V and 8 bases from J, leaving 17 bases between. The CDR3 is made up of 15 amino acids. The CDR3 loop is CASSSLGPTGEKLFF. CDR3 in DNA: TGTGCCAGCAGTTCCTTGGGCCCCACAGGGGAAAAACTGTTTTTT.

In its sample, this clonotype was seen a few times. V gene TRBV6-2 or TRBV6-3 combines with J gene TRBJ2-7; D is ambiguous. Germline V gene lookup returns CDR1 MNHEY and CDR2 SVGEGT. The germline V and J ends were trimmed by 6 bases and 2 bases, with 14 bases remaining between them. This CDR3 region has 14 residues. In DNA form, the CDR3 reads TGTGCCAGCAGCACCAGGATGAAGACCTACGAGCAGTACGTC. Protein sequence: CASSTRMKTYEQYV.

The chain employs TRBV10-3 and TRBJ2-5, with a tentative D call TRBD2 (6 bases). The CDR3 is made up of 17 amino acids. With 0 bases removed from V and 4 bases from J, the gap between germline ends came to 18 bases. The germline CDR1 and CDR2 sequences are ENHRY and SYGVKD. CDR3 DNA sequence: TGTGCCATCAGTGAGTCGTTAGCGGCAGGCCTCGGAGAGACCCAGTACTTC. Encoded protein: CAISESLAAGLGETQYF.

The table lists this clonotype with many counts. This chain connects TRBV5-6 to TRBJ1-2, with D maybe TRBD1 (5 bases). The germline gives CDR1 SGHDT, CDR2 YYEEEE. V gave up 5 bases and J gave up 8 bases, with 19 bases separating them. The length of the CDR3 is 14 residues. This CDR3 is CASSPFFQGAGYTF. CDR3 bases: TGTGCCAGCAGTCCCTTTTTCCAGGGCGCGGGCTACACCTTC.

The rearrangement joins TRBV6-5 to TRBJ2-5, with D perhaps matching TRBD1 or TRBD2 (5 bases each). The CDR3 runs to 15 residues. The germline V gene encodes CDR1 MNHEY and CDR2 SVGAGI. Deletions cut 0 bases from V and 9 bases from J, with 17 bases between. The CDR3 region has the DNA TGTGCCAGCAGTTACTCGTCAGGGCCCGGGGTTGCCCAGTACTTC. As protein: CASSYSSGPGVAQYF.

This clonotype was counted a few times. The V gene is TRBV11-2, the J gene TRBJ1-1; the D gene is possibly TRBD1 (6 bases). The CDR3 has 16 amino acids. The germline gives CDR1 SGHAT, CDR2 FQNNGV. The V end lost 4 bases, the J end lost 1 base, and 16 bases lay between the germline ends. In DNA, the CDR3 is TGTGCCAGCAGCTCAATCCTCGGACAGACGAACACTGAAGCTTTCTTT. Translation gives CASSSILGQTNTEAFF.

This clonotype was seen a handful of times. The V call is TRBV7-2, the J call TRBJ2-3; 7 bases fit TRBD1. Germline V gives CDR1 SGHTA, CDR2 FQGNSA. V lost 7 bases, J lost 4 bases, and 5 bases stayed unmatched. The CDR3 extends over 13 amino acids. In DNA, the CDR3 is TGTGCCAGCACCCGACAGGGCCCAGATACGCAGTATTTT. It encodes CASTRQGPDTQYF.

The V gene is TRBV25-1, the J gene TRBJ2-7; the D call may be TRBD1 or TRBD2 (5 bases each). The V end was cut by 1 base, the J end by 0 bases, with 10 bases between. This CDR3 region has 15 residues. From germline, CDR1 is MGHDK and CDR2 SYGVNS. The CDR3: CASSESPGSSYEQYF. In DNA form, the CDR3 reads TGTGCCAGCAGTGAATCACCAGGGAGCTCCTACGAGCAGTACTTC.

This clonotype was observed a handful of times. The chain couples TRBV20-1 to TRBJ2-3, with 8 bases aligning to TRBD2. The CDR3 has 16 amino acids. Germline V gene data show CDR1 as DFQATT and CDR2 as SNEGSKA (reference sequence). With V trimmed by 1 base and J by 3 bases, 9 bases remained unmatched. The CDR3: CSARARGGVRTDTQYF. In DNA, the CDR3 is TGCAGTGCTAGAGCCCGGGGGGGAGTTAGGACAGATACGCAGTATTTT.